The rows below give T cell receptor beta chains drawn from one sample of a study of T cell responses to AZD1222 COVID-19 vaccine. The assay was immunoSEQ multiplex PCR, and TCRdb's table has in-frame clones only and misses some. Found here are 100,000 to 150,000 clones, roughly 85% of them singletons; the top ten hold less than 9.5%. The sample was peripheral blood, taken 28 days after the second dose of the MenACWY control vaccine. All receptors come from an adult who received the MenACWY meningococcal vaccine as a control. CDR3s include the opening cysteine and the closing phenylalanine or tryptophan. The order of the fields is J gene, V gene, CDR3 protein.

j_call: TRBJ2-4
v_call: TRBV5-1
cdr3_aa: CASSLEASGSPKAKNIQYF

j_call: TRBJ2-3
v_call: TRBV29-1
cdr3_aa: CRAGGGLPADTQYF

j_call: TRBJ2-2
v_call: TRBV5-8
cdr3_aa: CASSPDRVGTGELFF

j_call: TRBJ2-5
v_call: TRBV7-9
cdr3_aa: CASSRRTSGSGETQYF

j_call: TRBJ1-2
v_call: TRBV28
cdr3_aa: CASRPQGRWDGGYTF

j_call: TRBJ1-1
v_call: TRBV11-2
cdr3_aa: CASSLDPWEYTEAFF

j_call: TRBJ1-6
v_call: TRBV7-9
cdr3_aa: CASSLAAGVNSPLHF

j_call: TRBJ1-4
v_call: TRBV19
cdr3_aa: CASSWVGTPKLFF

j_call: TRBJ1-6
v_call: TRBV5-4
cdr3_aa: CASTQQGAGNSPLHF

j_call: TRBJ2-2
v_call: TRBV21-1
cdr3_aa: CASSKLLLGGELFF

j_call: TRBJ2-1
v_call: TRBV2
cdr3_aa: CASRGWGGLAGSQQFF

j_call: TRBJ1-6
v_call: TRBV27
cdr3_aa: CASSQILGAPSPLHF

j_call: TRBJ2-3
v_call: TRBV27
cdr3_aa: CASLLGQLRGRRTDTQYF

j_call: TRBJ1-1
v_call: TRBV9
cdr3_aa: CASSRVDSPSTEAFF

j_call: TRBJ2-7
v_call: TRBV3-1/TRBV3-2
cdr3_aa: CASSQDGRQGYSEQYF

j_call: TRBJ2-2
v_call: TRBV5-1
cdr3_aa: CASKLLGANTGELFF

j_call: TRBJ1-2
v_call: TRBV29-1
cdr3_aa: CSVGTNYGYTF

j_call: TRBJ1-3
v_call: TRBV5-1
cdr3_aa: CASSRDRGNTGNTIYF

j_call: TRBJ1-2
v_call: TRBV7-2
cdr3_aa: CASSYDRGGGYTF

j_call: TRBJ1-2
v_call: TRBV10-3
cdr3_aa: CAISARAGRFHYGYTF

j_call: TRBJ1-5
v_call: TRBV29-1
cdr3_aa: CSVGEHLGQPQHF

j_call: TRBJ2-3
v_call: TRBV3-1/TRBV3-2
cdr3_aa: CASSHRGGATDTQYF

j_call: TRBJ2-5
v_call: TRBV19
cdr3_aa: CASSIIGGQETQYF

j_call: TRBJ1-2
v_call: TRBV4-1
cdr3_aa: CASSQPGQRVDGYTF

j_call: TRBJ2-1
v_call: TRBV27
cdr3_aa: CASSSGTSGHNEQFF

j_call: TRBJ2-7
v_call: TRBV9
cdr3_aa: CASSQNSDEQYF

j_call: TRBJ1-1
v_call: TRBV18
cdr3_aa: CASSPRGTGNTEAFF

j_call: TRBJ1-2
v_call: TRBV28
cdr3_aa: CASSLPNGYTF

j_call: TRBJ1-2
v_call: TRBV11-2
cdr3_aa: CASSSLRGGLYGYTF

j_call: TRBJ2-1
v_call: TRBV2
cdr3_aa: CASNGREGRNEQFF

j_call: TRBJ2-7
v_call: TRBV5-4
cdr3_aa: CASSLGQGVSYEQYF

j_call: TRBJ1-3
v_call: TRBV10-2
cdr3_aa: CASSQGSRGNTIYF

j_call: TRBJ1-1
v_call: TRBV10-3
cdr3_aa: CAISESTAGGNTEAFF

j_call: TRBJ1-2
v_call: TRBV27
cdr3_aa: CASSPQGGNSYGYTF

j_call: TRBJ1-6
v_call: TRBV5-1
cdr3_aa: CASSETGTLKPLHF

j_call: TRBJ1-2
v_call: TRBV28
cdr3_aa: CASSSTGENYGYTF

j_call: TRBJ2-7
v_call: TRBV2
cdr3_aa: CASSEPGAMSSYEQYF

j_call: TRBJ1-1
v_call: TRBV6-5
cdr3_aa: CASSRDREVNTEAFF

j_call: TRBJ1-1
v_call: TRBV10-3
cdr3_aa: CAISVGTANTEAFF

j_call: TRBJ1-1
v_call: TRBV5-4
cdr3_aa: CASRPDGQGNEAFF

j_call: TRBJ2-7
v_call: TRBV27
cdr3_aa: CASSLLASRTLEQYF

j_call: TRBJ1-5
v_call: TRBV7-9
cdr3_aa: CASSPDRGDQPQHF

j_call: TRBJ2-4
v_call: TRBV28
cdr3_aa: CASNPGQLAKNIQYF

j_call: TRBJ2-1
v_call: TRBV9
cdr3_aa: CASSVGGDEQFF

j_call: TRBJ2-2
v_call: TRBV19
cdr3_aa: CASSMDRITGELFF

j_call: TRBJ2-3
v_call: TRBV6-2/TRBV6-3
cdr3_aa: CASSPEVAGAHDTQYF

j_call: TRBJ2-1
v_call: TRBV5-1
cdr3_aa: CASKAGGSYNEQFF

j_call: TRBJ2-5
v_call: TRBV19
cdr3_aa: CASSPVAGSQETQYF

j_call: TRBJ2-7
v_call: TRBV27
cdr3_aa: CASNTRRRAYEQYF

j_call: TRBJ1-1
v_call: TRBV19
cdr3_aa: CASSISGTVNTEAFF

j_call: TRBJ2-2
v_call: TRBV2
cdr3_aa: CAYLPFRNTGELFF

j_call: TRBJ2-7
v_call: TRBV29-1
cdr3_aa: CSVSRQGPTYEQYF

j_call: TRBJ1-2
v_call: TRBV27
cdr3_aa: CASSFSRGLNGYTF

j_call: TRBJ2-2
v_call: TRBV5-1
cdr3_aa: CASSTPQGGVLAGELFF

j_call: TRBJ1-2
v_call: TRBV3-1/TRBV3-2
cdr3_aa: CASSQAGGAQYGYTF

j_call: TRBJ1-3
v_call: TRBV7-9
cdr3_aa: CASRSGRAGNTIYF

j_call: TRBJ2-3
v_call: TRBV4-1
cdr3_aa: CASSRDRGQGDTQYF

j_call: TRBJ2-7
v_call: TRBV15
cdr3_aa: CATSLSGSSYEQYF

j_call: TRBJ1-1
v_call: TRBV3-1/TRBV3-2
cdr3_aa: CASRLQGAKVEAFF